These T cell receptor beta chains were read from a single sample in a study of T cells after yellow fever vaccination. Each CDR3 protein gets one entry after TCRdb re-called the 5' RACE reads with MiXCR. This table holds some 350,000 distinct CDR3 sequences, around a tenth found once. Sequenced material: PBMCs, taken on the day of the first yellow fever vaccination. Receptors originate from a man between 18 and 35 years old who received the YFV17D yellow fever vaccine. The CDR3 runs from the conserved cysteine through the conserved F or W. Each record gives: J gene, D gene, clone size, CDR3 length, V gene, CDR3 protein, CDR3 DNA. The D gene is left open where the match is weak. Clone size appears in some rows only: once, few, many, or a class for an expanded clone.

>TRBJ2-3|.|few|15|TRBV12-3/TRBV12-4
CASRLGAGRTDTQYF
TGTGCCAGCAGGTTGGGAGCGGGCCGCACAGATACGCAGTATTTT
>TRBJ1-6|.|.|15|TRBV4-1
CASKQEVGYNSPLHF
TGCGCCAGTAAACAGGAGGTGGGATATAATTCACCCCTCCACTTT
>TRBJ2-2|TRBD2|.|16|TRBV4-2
CASSQTLAGSTGELFF
TGTGCCAGCAGCCAGACACTAGCGGGGAGCACCGGGGAGCTGTTTTTT
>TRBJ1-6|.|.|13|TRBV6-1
CASTNSYNSPLHF
TGTGCCAGCACCAACAGTTATAATTCACCCCTCCACTTT
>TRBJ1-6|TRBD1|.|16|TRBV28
CASSLLTGGIDSPLHF
TGTGCCAGCAGTTTACTCACAGGGGGGATCGATTCACCCCTCCACTTT
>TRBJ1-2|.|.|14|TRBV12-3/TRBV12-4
CASSYATGRSGYTF
TGTGCCAGCAGTTACGCCACAGGGAGGTCGGGCTACACCTTC
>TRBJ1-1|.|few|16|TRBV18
CASSPGLRTMNTEAFF
TGTGCCAGCTCACCCGGGCTGCGTACCATGAACACTGAAGCTTTCTTT
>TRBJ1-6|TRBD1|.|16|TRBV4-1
CASSEIRGLINSPLHF
TGCGCCAGCAGCGAGATCAGGGGGTTAATTAATTCACCCCTCCACTTT
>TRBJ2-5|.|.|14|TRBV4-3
CASSQDTSRETQYF
TGCGCCAGCAGCCAAGATACTTCGCGGGAGACCCAGTACTTC
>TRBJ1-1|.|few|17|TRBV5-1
CASSLNSYSLVGTEAFF
TGCGCCAGCAGCTTGAACAGTTACTCACTTGTCGGAACTGAAGCTTTCTTT
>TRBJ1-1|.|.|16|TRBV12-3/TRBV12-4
CASSWEPGRRDTEAFF
TGTGCCAGCAGTTGGGAACCGGGACGGCGTGACACTGAAGCTTTCTTT
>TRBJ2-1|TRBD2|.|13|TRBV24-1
CATTTSGNNEQFF
TGTGCCACCACCACTAGCGGGAACAATGAGCAGTTCTTC
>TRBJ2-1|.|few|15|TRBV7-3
CASSERADSYNEQFF
TGTGCCAGCAGCGAGCGGGCAGATTCCTACAATGAGCAGTTCTTC
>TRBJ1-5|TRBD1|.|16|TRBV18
CASSKQGAGSNQPQHF
TGTGCCAGCTCGAAACAGGGGGCCGGGAGCAATCAGCCCCAGCATTTT
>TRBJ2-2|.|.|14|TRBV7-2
CASSFDGHTGELFF
TGTGCCAGCAGCTTTGACGGGCACACCGGGGAGCTGTTTTTT
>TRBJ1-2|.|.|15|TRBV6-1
CASSPGWAPLPGYTF
TGTGCCAGCAGCCCCGGCTGGGCCCCCTTGCCTGGCTACACCTTC
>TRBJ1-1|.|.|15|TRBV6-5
CASSYSIVLGVEAFF
TGTGCCAGCAGTTACTCGATAGTATTAGGAGTTGAAGCTTTCTTT
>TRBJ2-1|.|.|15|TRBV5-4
CASTLGGDNYNEQFF
TGTGCCAGCACCCTCGGTGGGGATAACTACAATGAGCAGTTCTTC
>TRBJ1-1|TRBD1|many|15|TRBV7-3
CASSPGQGAFTEAFF
TGTGCCAGCAGCCCAGGACAGGGGGCGTTCACTGAAGCTTTCTTT
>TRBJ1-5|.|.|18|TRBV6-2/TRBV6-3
CASRQKGTRSISNQPQHF
TGTGCCAGCAGACAGAAGGGGACAAGGTCTATAAGCAATCAGCCCCAGCATTTT
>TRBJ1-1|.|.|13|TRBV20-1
CSAPDGQYTEAFF
TGCAGTGCCCCCGACGGACAGTACACTGAAGCTTTCTTT
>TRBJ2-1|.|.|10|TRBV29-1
CSVRAVEQFF
TGCAGCGTACGAGCGGTTGAGCAGTTCTTC
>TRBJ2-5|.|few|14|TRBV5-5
CASSLVGGRETQYF
TGTGCCAGCAGCTTGGTAGGCGGGCGGGAGACCCAGTACTTC
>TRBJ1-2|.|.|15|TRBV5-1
CASSLFRDLNYGYTF
TGCGCCAGCAGCTTGTTCCGAGACCTTAACTATGGCTACACCTTC
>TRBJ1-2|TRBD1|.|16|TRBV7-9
CASSLAPRRQGDGYTF
TGTGCCAGCAGCTTAGCACCTCGTCGACAGGGTGATGGCTACACCTTC
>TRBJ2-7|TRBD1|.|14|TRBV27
CASRTGADSYEQYF
TGTGCCAGCAGGACAGGGGCCGACTCCTACGAGCAGTACTTC
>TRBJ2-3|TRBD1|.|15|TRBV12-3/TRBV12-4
CASSPPGGRADTQYF
TGTGCCAGCAGTCCCCCAGGGGGTAGGGCAGATACGCAGTATTTT
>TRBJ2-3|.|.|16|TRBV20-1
CSARAVTIRFGYTQYF
TGCAGTGCTAGAGCAGTGACGATCCGTTTCGGGTATACGCAGTATTTT
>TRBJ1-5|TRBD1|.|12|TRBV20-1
CSGRTGEQPQHF
TGCAGCGGGAGGACAGGGGAACAGCCCCAGCATTTT
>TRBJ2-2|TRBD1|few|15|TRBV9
CASSGGLGGPGELFF
TGTGCCAGCAGCGGGGGATTAGGGGGCCCCGGGGAGCTGTTTTTT
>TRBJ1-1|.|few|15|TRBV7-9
CASSSQAGRLLEAFF
TGTGCCAGCAGCTCTCAAGCGGGGAGGCTCTTGGAAGCTTTCTTT
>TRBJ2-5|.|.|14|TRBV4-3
CASSQDGRQETQYF
TGCGCCAGCAGCCAAGACGGGCGGCAAGAGACCCAGTACTTC
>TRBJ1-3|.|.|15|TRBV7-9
CASSSRGQPGNTIYF
TGTGCCAGCAGCTCCCGAGGACAGCCTGGAAACACCATATATTTT
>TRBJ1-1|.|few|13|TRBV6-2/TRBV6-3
CASRPTANTEAFF
TGTGCCAGCAGACCGACAGCGAACACTGAAGCTTTCTTT
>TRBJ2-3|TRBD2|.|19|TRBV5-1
CASRPDFSGGLFGTDTQYF
TGCGCCAGCAGGCCCGATTTTAGCGGGGGTCTTTTTGGCACAGATACGCAGTATTTT
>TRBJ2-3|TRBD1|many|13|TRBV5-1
CASRRQGPDTQYF
TGCGCCAGCCGCAGACAGGGTCCAGATACGCAGTATTTT
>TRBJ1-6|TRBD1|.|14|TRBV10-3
CATDQGDGDSPLHF
TGTGCCACAGACCAGGGGGATGGAGATTCACCCCTCCACTTT
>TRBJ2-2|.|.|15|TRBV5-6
CASSFGQNPTGELFF
TGTGCCAGCAGCTTTGGACAGAATCCCACCGGGGAGCTGTTTTTT
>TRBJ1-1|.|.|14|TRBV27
CACSLRRENTEAFF
TGTGCCTGCAGTTTGCGGCGGGAGAACACTGAAGCTTTCTTT
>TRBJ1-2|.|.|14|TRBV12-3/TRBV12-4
CASSLAGRVYGYTF
TGTGCCAGCAGTTTAGCGGGACGGGTATATGGCTACACCTTC
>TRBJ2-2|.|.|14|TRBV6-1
CASLPAALTGELFF
TGTGCCAGCTTACCCGCCGCCCTCACCGGGGAGCTGTTTTTT
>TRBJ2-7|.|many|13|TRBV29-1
CSVLEWVAHEQYF
TGCAGCGTTCTGGAATGGGTCGCCCACGAGCAGTACTTC
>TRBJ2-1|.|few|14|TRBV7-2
CASSAVPPGNEQFF
TGTGCCAGCAGCGCAGTTCCGCCTGGGAATGAGCAGTTCTTC
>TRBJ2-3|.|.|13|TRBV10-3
CAISEPSTDTQYF
TGTGCCATCAGTGAACCATCGACAGATACGCAGTATTTT
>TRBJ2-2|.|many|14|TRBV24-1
CATSGETSTGELFF
TGTGCCACCAGTGGGGAAACAAGCACCGGGGAGCTGTTTTTT
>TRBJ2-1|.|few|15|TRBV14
CASSQSLPAYNEQFF
TGTGCCAGCAGCCAAAGTCTACCCGCCTACAATGAGCAGTTCTTC
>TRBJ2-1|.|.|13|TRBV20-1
CSVSTSSYNEQFF
TGCAGTGTTTCCACAAGCTCCTACAATGAGCAGTTCTTC
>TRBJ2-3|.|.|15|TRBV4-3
CASSRLQGFTDTQYF
TGCGCCAGCTCGCGCTTACAGGGATTCACAGATACGCAGTATTTT
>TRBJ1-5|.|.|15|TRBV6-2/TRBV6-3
CASGPWLGSNQPQHF
TGTGCCAGCGGACCGTGGCTCGGAAGCAATCAGCCCCAGCATTTT
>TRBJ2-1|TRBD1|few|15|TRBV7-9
CASSLSQGAKDEQFF
TGTGCCAGCAGCTTATCACAGGGGGCTAAGGATGAGCAGTTCTTC
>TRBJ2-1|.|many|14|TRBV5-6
CASSLGDSLLGQFF
TGTGCCAGCAGCTTGGGGGACTCCCTACTTGGGCAGTTCTTC
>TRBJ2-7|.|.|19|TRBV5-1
CASSGAALPGVRDSDEQYF
TGCGCCAGCAGCGGGGCTGCACTCCCAGGAGTACGAGATTCTGACGAGCAGTACTTC
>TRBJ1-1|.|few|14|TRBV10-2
CASKVTAANTEAFF
TGCGCCAGCAAAGTGACAGCTGCCAACACTGAAGCTTTCTTT